This T cell receptor (beta chain) was recorded in a study of T cell changes during pregnancy in multiple sclerosis (dated by TCRdb to about 2019). Broadly, across the study: In women with multiple sclerosis, the researchers looked at how the T cell repertoire shifted as pregnancy progressed.

As for this clone: This receptor's antigen is unknown. The input lacks base qualities; no much larger clone sits a single base away.

Library prep was done by the immunoSEQ multiplex PCR assay. Held by TCRdb, this immuneACCESS table contains in-frame sequences only and omits some clones. Under half of the omission traces to an unresolved V gene where checked; the cause of the rest is unknown. The sample table contains around 68,000 clones; only one count was recorded for less than 95% of them. Clones ranked in the top ten supply around 1.6% of the sample. The germline V and J ends show losses of 6 bases and 1 base respectively, and no gene match explains 3 bases of the junction. Spanning cysteine to phenylalanine, the CDR3 consists of 15 amino acids. Just CDR3 DNA is preserved here, 45 bases in frame from base 1. Based on the germline V gene, the CDR1 and CDR2 sequences are MRHNA and SNTAGT.

The receptor's source is a female donor with multiple sclerosis, enrolled in a pregnancy study. The chain employs TRBV6-4 and TRBJ2-3, and TRBD2 aligns with 11 junction nucleotides. The input for sequencing was peripheral blood, taken in the third trimester of pregnancy. This receptor carries the CDR3 CASSVAGGGTDTQYF. The nucleotides read TGTGCCAGCAGCGTAGCGGGAGGGGGCACAGATACGCAGTATTTT.